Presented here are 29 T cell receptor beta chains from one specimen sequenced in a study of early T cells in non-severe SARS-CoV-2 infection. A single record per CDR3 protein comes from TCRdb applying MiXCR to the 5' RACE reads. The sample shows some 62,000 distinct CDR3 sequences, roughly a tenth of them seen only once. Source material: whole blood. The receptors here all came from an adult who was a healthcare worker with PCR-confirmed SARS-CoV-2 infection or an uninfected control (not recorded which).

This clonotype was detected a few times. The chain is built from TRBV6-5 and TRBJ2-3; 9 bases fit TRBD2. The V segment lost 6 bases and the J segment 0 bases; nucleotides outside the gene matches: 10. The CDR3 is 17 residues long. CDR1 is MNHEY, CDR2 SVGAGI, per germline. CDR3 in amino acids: CASRSLAGLPSTDTQYF. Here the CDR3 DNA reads TGTGCCAGCAGGTCTCTAGCGGGGTTACCTAGCACAGATACGCAGTATTTT.

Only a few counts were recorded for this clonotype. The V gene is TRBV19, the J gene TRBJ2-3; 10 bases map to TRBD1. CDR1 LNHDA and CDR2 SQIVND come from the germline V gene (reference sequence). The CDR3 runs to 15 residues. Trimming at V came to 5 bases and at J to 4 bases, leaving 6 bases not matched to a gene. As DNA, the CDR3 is TGTGCCAGTAGTGAAACCGGGACAGGGGCAGATACGCAGTATTTT. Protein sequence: CASSETGTGADTQYF. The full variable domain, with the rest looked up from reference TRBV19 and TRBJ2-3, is DGGITQSPKYLFRKEGQNVTLSCEQNLNHDAMYWYRQDPGQGLRLIYYSQIVNDFQKGDIAEGYSVSREKKESFPLTVTSAQKNPTAFYLCASSETGTGADTQYFGPGTRLTVL.

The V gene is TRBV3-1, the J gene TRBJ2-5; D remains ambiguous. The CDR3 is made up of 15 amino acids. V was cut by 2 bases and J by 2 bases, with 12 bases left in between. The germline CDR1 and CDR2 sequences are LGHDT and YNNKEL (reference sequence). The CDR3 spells CASSQSLGRQETQYF. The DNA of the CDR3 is TGTGCCAGCAGCCAAAGTTTAGGACGGCAAGAGACCCAGTACTTC.

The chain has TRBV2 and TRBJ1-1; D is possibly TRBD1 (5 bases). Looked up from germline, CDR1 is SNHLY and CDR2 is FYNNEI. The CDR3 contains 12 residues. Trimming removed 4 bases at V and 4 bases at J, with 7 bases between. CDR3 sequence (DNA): TGTGCCAGCAGTGTTGACAGCACTGAAGCTTTCTTT. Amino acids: CASSVDSTEAFF.

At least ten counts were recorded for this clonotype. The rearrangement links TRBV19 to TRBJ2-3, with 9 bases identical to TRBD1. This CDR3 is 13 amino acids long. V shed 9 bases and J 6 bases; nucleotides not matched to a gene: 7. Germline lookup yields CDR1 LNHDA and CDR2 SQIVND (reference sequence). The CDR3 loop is CASRGTGSDTQYF. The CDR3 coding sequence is TGTGCCAGCAGGGGGACAGGGAGTGATACGCAGTATTTT. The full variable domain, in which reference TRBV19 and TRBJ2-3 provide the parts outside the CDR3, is DGGITQSPKYLFRKEGQNVTLSCEQNLNHDAMYWYRQDPGQGLRLIYYSQIVNDFQKGDIAEGYSVSREKKESFPLTVTSAQKNPTAFYLCASRGTGSDTQYFGPGTRLTVL.

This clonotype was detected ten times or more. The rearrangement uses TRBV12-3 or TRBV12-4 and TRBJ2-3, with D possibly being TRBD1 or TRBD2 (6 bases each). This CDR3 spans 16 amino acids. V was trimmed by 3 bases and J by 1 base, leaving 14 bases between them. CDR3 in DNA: TGTGCCAGCAGTTTCCTGAGGGGGGAGGGCACAGATACGCAGTATTTT. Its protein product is CASSFLRGEGTDTQYF.

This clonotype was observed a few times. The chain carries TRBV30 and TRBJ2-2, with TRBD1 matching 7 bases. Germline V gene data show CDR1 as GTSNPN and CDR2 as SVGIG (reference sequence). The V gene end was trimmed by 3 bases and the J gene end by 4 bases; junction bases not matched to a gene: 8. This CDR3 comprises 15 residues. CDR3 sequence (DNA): TGTGCCTGGAGGAGACAGGGTACGGCCACCGGGGAGCTGTTTTTT. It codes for CAWRRQGTATGELFF.

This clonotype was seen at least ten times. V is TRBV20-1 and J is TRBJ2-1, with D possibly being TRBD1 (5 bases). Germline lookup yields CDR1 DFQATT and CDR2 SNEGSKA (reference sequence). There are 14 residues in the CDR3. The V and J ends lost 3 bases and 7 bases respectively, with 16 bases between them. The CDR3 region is CSASWGLGGNEQFF. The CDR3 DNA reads TGCAGTGCTAGTTGGGGCCTAGGTGGGAATGAGCAGTTCTTC.

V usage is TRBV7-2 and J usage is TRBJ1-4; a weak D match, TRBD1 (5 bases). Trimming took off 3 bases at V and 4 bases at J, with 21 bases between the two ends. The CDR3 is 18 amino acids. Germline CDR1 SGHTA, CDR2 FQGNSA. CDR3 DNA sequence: TGTGCCAGCAGCTTGAAATATCGGCAGGGTAAAGATAATGAAAAACTGTTTTTT. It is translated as CASSLKYRQGKDNEKLFF.

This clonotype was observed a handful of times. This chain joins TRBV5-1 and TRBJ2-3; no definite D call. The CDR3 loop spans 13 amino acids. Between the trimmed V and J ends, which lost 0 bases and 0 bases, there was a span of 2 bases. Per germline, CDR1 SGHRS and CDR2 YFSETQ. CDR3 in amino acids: CASSLESTDTQYF. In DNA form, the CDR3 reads TGCGCCAGCAGCTTGGAGAGCACAGATACGCAGTATTTT.

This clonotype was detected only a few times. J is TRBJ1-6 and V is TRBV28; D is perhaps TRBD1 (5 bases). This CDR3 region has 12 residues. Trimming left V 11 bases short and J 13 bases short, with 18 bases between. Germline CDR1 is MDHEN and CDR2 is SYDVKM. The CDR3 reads CASQGAPKPLHF. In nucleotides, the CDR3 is TGTGCCTCACAAGGGGCTCCGAAGCCCCTCCACTTT.

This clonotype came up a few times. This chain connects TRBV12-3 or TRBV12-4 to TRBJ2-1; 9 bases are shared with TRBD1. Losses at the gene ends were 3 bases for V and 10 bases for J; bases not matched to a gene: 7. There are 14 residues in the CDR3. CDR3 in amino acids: CASSFLPGQGEQFF. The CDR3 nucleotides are TGTGCCAGCAGTTTTTTACCGGGACAGGGCGAGCAGTTCTTC.

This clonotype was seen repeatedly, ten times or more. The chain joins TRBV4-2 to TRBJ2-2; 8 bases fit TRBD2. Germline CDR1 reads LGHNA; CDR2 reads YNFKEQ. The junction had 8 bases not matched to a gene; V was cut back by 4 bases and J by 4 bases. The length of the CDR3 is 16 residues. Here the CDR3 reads CASSRSRGGITGELFF. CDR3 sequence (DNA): TGTGCCAGCAGCCGTTCCCGGGGGGGCATCACCGGGGAGCTGTTTTTT.

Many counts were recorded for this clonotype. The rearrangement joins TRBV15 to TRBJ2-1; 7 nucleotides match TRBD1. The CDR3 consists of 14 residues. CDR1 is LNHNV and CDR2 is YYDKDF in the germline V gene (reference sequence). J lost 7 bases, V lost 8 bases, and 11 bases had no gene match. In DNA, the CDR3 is TGTGCCACCCTCGGACAGGACCTTGGGAATGAGCAGTTCTTC. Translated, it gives CATLGQDLGNEQFF.

This CDR3 is CSALLRGADTQYF. The CDR3 nucleotides are TGCAGTGCTCTCCTCCGGGGTGCAGATACGCAGTATTTT. The V call is TRBV20-1, the J call TRBJ2-3; weak D call: TRBD2 (5 bases). The germline V and J ends were trimmed by 5 bases and 4 bases, with 13 bases remaining between them. Germline CDR1 reads DFQATT; CDR2 reads SNEGSKA (reference sequence). The CDR3 spans 13 residues.

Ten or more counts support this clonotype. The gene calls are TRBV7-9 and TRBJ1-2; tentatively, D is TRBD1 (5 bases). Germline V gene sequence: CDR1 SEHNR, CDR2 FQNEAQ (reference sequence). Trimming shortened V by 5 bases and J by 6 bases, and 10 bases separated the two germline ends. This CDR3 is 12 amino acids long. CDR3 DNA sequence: TGTGCCAGCAGCCTCTCAGGGAATGGCTACACCTTC. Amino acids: CASSLSGNGYTF.

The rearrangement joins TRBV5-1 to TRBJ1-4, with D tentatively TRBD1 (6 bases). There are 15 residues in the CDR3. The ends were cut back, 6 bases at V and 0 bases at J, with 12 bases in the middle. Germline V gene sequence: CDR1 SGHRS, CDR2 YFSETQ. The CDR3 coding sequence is TGCGCCAGCACCCGGACAGATTCAACTAATGAAAAACTGTTTTTT. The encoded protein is CASTRTDSTNEKLFF.

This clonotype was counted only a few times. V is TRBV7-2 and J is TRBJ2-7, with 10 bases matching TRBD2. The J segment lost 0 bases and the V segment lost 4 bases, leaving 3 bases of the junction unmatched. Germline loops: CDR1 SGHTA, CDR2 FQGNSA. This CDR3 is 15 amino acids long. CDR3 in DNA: TGTGCCAGCAGCTCGGGACTAGCGAGCTCCTACGAGCAGTACGTC. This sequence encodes CASSSGLASSYEQYV.

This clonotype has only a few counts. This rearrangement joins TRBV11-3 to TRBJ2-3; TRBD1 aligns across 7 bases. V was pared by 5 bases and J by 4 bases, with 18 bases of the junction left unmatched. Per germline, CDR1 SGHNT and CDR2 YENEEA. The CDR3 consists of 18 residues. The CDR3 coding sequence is TGTGCCAGCAGCCTCCGTGGTAGAGGGGGCTTAGGCGCAGATACGCAGTATTTT. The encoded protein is CASSLRGRGGLGADTQYF.

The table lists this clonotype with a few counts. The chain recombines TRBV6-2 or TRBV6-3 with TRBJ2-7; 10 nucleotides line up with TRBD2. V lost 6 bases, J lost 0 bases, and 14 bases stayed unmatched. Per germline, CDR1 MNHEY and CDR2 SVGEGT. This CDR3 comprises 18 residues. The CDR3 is CASSPHPLAGANSYEQYV. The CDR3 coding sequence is TGTGCCAGCAGCCCACACCCGCTAGCGGGGGCCAACTCCTACGAGCAGTACGTC.

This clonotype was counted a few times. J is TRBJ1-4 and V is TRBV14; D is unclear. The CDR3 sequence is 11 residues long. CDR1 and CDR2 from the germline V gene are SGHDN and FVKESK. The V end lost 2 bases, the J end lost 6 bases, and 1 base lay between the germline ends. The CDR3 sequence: CASSQYEKLFF. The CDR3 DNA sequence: TGTGCCAGCAGCCAATATGAAAAACTGTTTTTT.

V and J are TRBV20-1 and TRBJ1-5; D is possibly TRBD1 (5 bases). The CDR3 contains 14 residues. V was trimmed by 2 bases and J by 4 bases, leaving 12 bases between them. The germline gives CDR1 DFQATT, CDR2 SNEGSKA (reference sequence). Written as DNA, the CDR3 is TGCAGTGCTAGACCCGGGGGGTCAAATCAGCCCCAGCATTTT. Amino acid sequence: CSARPGGSNQPQHF.

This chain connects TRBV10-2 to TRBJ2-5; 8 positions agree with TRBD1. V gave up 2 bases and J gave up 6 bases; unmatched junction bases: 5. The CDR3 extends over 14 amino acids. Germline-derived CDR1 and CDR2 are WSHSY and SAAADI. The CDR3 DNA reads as TGCGCCAGCAGTGAGAGGACAGGGCTGAAGACCCAGTACTTC. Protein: CASSERTGLKTQYF.

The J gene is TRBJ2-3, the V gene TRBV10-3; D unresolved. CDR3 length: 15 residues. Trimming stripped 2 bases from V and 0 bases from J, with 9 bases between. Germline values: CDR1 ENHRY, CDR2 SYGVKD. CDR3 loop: CAISEDLTSTDTQYF. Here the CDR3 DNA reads TGTGCCATCAGTGAGGACTTAACTAGCACAGATACGCAGTATTTT.

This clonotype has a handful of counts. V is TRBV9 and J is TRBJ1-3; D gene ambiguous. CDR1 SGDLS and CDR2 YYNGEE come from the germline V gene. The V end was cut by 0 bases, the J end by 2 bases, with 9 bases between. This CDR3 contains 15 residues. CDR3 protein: CASSVEGNPGNTIYF. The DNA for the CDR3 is TGTGCCAGCAGCGTAGAGGGCAACCCTGGAAACACCATATATTTT.

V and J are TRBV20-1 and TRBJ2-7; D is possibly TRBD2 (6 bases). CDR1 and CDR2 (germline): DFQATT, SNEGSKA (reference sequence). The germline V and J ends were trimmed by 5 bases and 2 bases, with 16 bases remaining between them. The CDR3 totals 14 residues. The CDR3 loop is CSAPTPGTAYEQYV. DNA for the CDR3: TGCAGTGCTCCTACTCCGGGGACTGCCTACGAGCAGTACGTC.

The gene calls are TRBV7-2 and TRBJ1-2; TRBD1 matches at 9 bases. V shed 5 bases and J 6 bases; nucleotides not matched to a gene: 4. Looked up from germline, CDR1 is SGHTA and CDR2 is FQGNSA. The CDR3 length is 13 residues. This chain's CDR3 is CASSPQGANGYTF. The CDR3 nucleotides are TGTGCCAGCAGCCCACAGGGGGCGAATGGCTACACCTTC.

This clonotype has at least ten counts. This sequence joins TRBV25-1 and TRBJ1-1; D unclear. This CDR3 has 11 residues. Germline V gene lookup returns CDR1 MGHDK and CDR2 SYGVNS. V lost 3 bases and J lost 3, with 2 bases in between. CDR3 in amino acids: CASSDHTEAFF. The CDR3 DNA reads TGTGCCAGCAGTGATCACACTGAAGCTTTCTTT.

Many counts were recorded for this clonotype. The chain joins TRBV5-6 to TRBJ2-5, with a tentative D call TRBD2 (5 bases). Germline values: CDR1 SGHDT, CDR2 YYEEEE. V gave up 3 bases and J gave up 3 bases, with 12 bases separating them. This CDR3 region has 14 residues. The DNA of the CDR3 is TGTGCCAGCAGCTGGCGGACTCAGGAAGAGACCCAGTACTTC. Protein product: CASSWRTQEETQYF.